This T cell receptor beta chain was sequenced in a study of blood T cell repertoires in COVID-19. The trim removed 5 bases at V and 6 bases at J, leaving 10 bases unmatched. CDR3 length: 15 residues. Germline V gene sequence: CDR1 MNHNS, CDR2 SASEGT. Measured with immunoSEQ multiplex PCR; TCRdb has only the in-frame clones, and not every one. This table holds 200,000 or so clones, under 90% found once. Material: peripheral blood. The rearrangement links TRBV6-1 to TRBJ2-1, with TRBD1 matching over 7 bases. The source of this sequence is a man between 60 and 75 years old who had recovered from COVID-19. The CDR3, as DNA: TGTGCCAGCAGTTCCACAGGGGTTTTGGGCAATGAGCAGTTCTTC. Translated: CASSSTGVLGNEQFF.